The 2 T cell receptor beta chains given below trace back to one sample, sequenced in a study of shared clonotypes between healthy human individuals. The repertoire was sequenced with immunoSEQ multiplex PCR; TCRdb's copy has only in-frame clones and lacks some. The sample shows millions of clones, roughly 94% of them seen only once. Sequenced material: naive CD4+ T cells sorted from blood. Stated subset: CD45RA+ positively selected. The receptor source for this set is a man younger than 35 in good health.

The J gene is TRBJ2-2, the V gene TRBV9; 7 positions agree with TRBD2. The trim removed 7 bases at V and 5 bases at J, leaving 8 bases unmatched. CDR1 and CDR2 (germline): SGDLS, YYNGEE. This CDR3 contains 14 residues. The CDR3 loop is CASASGRSTGELFF. DNA of the CDR3: TGTGCCAGCGCTAGCGGTCGATCGACCGGGGAGCTGTTTTTT.

The rearrangement links TRBV5-6 to TRBJ1-1; 8 bases match TRBD1. The germline CDR1 and CDR2 sequences are SGHDT and YYEEEE. With 1 base clipped from V and 2 bases from J, the junction kept 4 bases outside the gene matches. There are 15 residues in the CDR3. The CDR3 sequence is CASSLNAGGNTEAFF. As DNA, the CDR3 is TGTGCCAGCAGCTTGAACGCAGGGGGCAACACTGAAGCTTTCTTT.